This TCR beta chain was retrieved from a study of shared clonotypes between healthy human individuals. Regarding the study as a whole: Generation of non-shared clonotypes was less probable than generation of clonotypes shared by all four donors. An effect of sequencing depth on clonotype sharing among donors was expected. Tissues were not sampled, only blood, and their repertoires likely differ.

There are a few counts of this clone. What it binds is unknown. The germline V gene encodes CDR1 SGHVS and CDR2 FNYEAQ. The CDR3 is made up of 14 amino acids. V lost 5 bases and J lost 6, with 14 bases in between. This table comes from immunoSEQ multiplex PCR, and its TCRdb copy is limited to in-frame clones, with some not included. The data contain approximately 100,000 clones, just over 65% of them singletons. The specimen sequenced was memory CD8+ T cells sorted from blood. Subset meaning: CD45RO+ cells pooled with CCR7-negative TemRA cells. The sequence was collected from a woman in her 30s in good health. This chain connects TRBV7-6 to TRBJ2-4, with a possible D match to TRBD2 (6 bases). The CDR3 reads CASSGSGEVNIQYF. As DNA, the CDR3 is TGTGCCAGCAGCGGGTCGGGGGAGGTAAACATTCAGTACTTC.